This note documents a single T cell receptor beta chain sequence. The germline V gene has CDR1 SGHDN and CDR2 FVKESK. Trimming removed 0 bases from V and 2 bases from J; junction bases left unmatched: 2. The CDR3 runs to 16 residues. The record originates from a study of blood T cell repertoires in COVID-19. At the level of the study: The samples span acute and convalescent COVID-19 from the United States, Italy and Spain. From T cells, B-cell-depleted T cells, or PBMCs came the material, which was cDNA or gDNA.

Using immunoSEQ multiplex PCR, the repertoire was profiled, and TCRdb retains in-frame clones only, with some absent. The sample holds a few hundred thousand clones, more than 70% seen once. This sequence joins TRBV14 and TRBJ2-1; 9 bases are a match to TRBD1. This TCR was sampled from a woman between 50 and 59 years old with COVID-19, enrolled during active disease. Sequencing used peripheral blood. This CDR3 reads CASSQDRTGAYNEQFF. For the CDR3, the DNA is TGTGCCAGCAGCCAAGACAGGACAGGGGCCTACAATGAGCAGTTCTTC.